The 12 T cell receptor beta chains below were found in one sample sequenced in a study of cytotoxic CD8 clonotypes in ibrutinib-treated CLL. Data came from immunoSEQ multiplex PCR; TCRdb stores just in-frame clones and leaves some out. Among about 330,000 clones listed, under 70% were seen once. The sequenced sample was PBMCs, obtained after 36 months of ibrutinib treatment. These receptors came from a human donor with chronic lymphocytic leukemia.

CDR3 DNA sequence: TGTGCCAGCAGCCCCCTACCACCGGGACTAAGCTACGAGCAGTACTTC. It translates to CASSPLPPGLSYEQYF. The chain recombines TRBV13 with TRBJ2-7; TRBD2 aligns across 7 bases. The CDR3 is 16 amino acids. CDR1 is PRHDT and CDR2 is FYEKMQ in the germline V gene (reference sequence). The J segment lost 3 bases and the V segment lost 5 bases, leaving 13 bases of the junction unmatched.

In this sample, this clone turned up once. The chain employs TRBV19 and TRBJ1-1; a possible D gene is TRBD1 (5 bases). V was clipped by 3 bases and J by 7 bases, with 15 bases between them. CDR1 is LNHDA, CDR2 SQIVND, per germline (reference sequence). This CDR3 has 14 residues. CDR3 coding DNA: TGTGCCAGTAGTATGGCCCCGGGGGTCCATGAAGCTTTCTTT. Protein product: CASSMAPGVHEAFF.

This chain uses TRBV28 with TRBJ2-7; 7 nucleotides align to TRBD1. Germline assignment: CDR1 MDHEN and CDR2 SYDVKM. Losses at the gene ends were 6 bases for V and 3 bases for J; bases not matched to a gene: 14. The CDR3 runs to 16 residues. CDR3 amino acids: CASSLQDPGTDYEQYF. DNA of the CDR3: TGTGCCAGCAGCCTACAAGATCCCGGGACAGACTACGAGCAGTACTTC.

This clone has more than one count but fewer than ten. V usage is TRBV10-3 and J usage is TRBJ2-5; 12 bases agree with TRBD2. V lost 4 bases and J lost 2; bases outside the gene matches: 2. Germline-derived CDR1 and CDR2 are ENHRY and SYGVKD. The CDR3 loop spans 15 amino acids. The CDR3 DNA is TGTGCCATCAGTGGGACTAGCGGGGCGCAAGAGACCCAGTACTTC. Translation: CAISGTSGAQETQYF.

This chain connects TRBV11-2 to TRBJ2-3, with D tentatively TRBD2 (5 bases). The length of the CDR3 is 14 residues. Trimming stripped 3 bases from V and 8 bases from J, with 15 bases between. CDR1 is SGHAT and CDR2 is FQNNGV in the germline V gene. The CDR3 DNA sequence: TGTGCCAGCAGCTTCGCTAGCCGGGTCCTTACGCAGTATTTT. Residues: CASSFASRVLTQYF.

The rearrangement uses TRBV4-1 and TRBJ1-2; D is ambiguous. This CDR3 contains 13 residues. The ends were cut back, 2 bases at V and 8 bases at J, with 12 bases in the middle. In germline, CDR1 is MGHRA, CDR2 YSYEKL. The CDR3 sequence is CASSQSGILGYTF. The CDR3 bases are TGCGCCAGCAGCCAAAGTGGCATTCTGGGCTACACCTTC.

This chain connects TRBV7-8 to TRBJ1-5; the D gene is possibly TRBD1 (6 bases). V lost 6 bases to trimming and J lost 0 bases, with 21 bases between them. The germline V gene has CDR1 SGHVS and CDR2 FQNEAQ. The CDR3 consists of 18 residues. CDR3 nucleotides: TGTGCCAGCAGAGGCCTGAGGACAGTTTTCAATAGCAATCAGCCCCAGCATTTT. Protein product: CASRGLRTVFNSNQPQHF.

The chain has TRBV28 and TRBJ2-1, with D perhaps matching TRBD1 (6 bases). Germline lookup yields CDR1 MDHEN and CDR2 SYDVKM. Trimming pared 4 bases from V and 6 bases from J, leaving 13 bases between. CDR3 size: 14 residues. The CDR3 loop reads CASSYRVWGNEQFF. Written as DNA, the CDR3 is TGTGCCAGCAGTTACAGGGTGTGGGGCAATGAGCAGTTCTTC.

The gene calls are TRBV28 and TRBJ2-7; TRBD1 agrees at 8 bases. Germline CDR1 MDHEN, CDR2 SYDVKM. The CDR3 spans 15 residues. V gave up 8 bases and J gave up 3 bases; unmatched junction bases: 12. CDR3 in DNA: TGTGCCAGCGTTGAGCACAGGGGGGTTCTCTACGAGCAGTACTTC. Amino acids: CASVEHRGVLYEQYF.

This clone was seen a single time. In DNA form, the CDR3 reads TGCGCCAGCAGCACTAGGACAGGGGGGGTCTACGAGCAGTACTTC. It specifies CASSTRTGGVYEQYF. The chain is built from TRBV5-1 and TRBJ2-7, with 10 bases identical to TRBD1. With V trimmed by 4 bases and J by 3 bases, 7 bases remained unmatched. CDR3 length: 15 amino acids. Per germline, CDR1 SGHRS and CDR2 YFSETQ. Drawing the rest from reference TRBV5-1 and TRBJ2-7, the complete variable domain is KAGVTQTPRYLIKTRGQQVTLSCSPISGHRSVSWYQQTPGQGLQFLFEYFSETQRNKGNFPGRFSGRQFSNSRSEMNVSTLELGDSALYLCASSTRTGGVYEQYFGPGTRLTVT.

This clone was found a few times. J is TRBJ1-1 and V is TRBV2; D remains ambiguous. Germline CDR1 SNHLY, CDR2 FYNNEI. CDR3 length: 13 amino acids. Between the trimmed V and J ends, which lost 7 bases and 1 base, there was a span of 10 bases. Written as DNA, the CDR3 is TGTGCCAGCACGCAGGCGAGGAACACTGAAGCTTTCTTT. This encodes CASTQARNTEAFF.

This clone was counted a few times. The V and J genes are TRBV7-6 and TRBJ2-7; D gene ambiguous. The CDR3 consists of 17 residues. V was trimmed by 5 bases and J by 0 bases, leaving 20 bases between them. CDR1 is SGHVS and CDR2 is FNYEAQ in the germline V gene. CDR3 residues: CASSPAQGQSSSYEQYF. CDR3 sequence (DNA): TGTGCCAGCAGCCCCGCCCAAGGCCAGTCCAGCTCCTACGAGCAGTACTTC.